Listed below are T cell receptor beta chains from one sample, sequenced in a study of blood T cell repertoires in COVID-19. Clones were read by immunoSEQ multiplex PCR, and TCRdb kept only the in-frame ones, dropping some. The table has about 150,000 clones, approximately 89% seen once. Sequenced: peripheral blood. These receptors came from a man in his sixties with active or convalescent COVID-19. CDR3s leave out the opening cysteine and the closing phenylalanine or tryptophan.

cdr3_aa j_call v_call
ASSFGQEPQPQH TRBJ1-5 TRBV7-2
ASSSPTSGRAGQY TRBJ2-7 TRBV28
ASSPGTGSTGELF TRBJ2-2 TRBV28
ASSLKLRLSPLH TRBJ1-6 TRBV28
ASSYSSGKGQPQH TRBJ1-5 TRBV6-2/TRBV6-3
ASSQRGDRTHEQY TRBJ2-7 TRBV4-1
ASSPPQIQETQY TRBJ2-5 TRBV18
ASRGTVNTEAF TRBJ1-1 TRBV25-1
ASSLDGGPQNEQF TRBJ2-1 TRBV5-5
ASSEPGLALNIQY TRBJ2-4 TRBV6-1
SVELSGDRGRNEQF TRBJ2-1 TRBV29-1
ASSQVQGTTEAF TRBJ1-1 TRBV3-1/TRBV3-2
ASSEPFSHRVRGYT TRBJ1-2 TRBV6-1
ASSQTGTGSDTQY TRBJ2-3 TRBV18
AWVTTDGSQLGGYT TRBJ1-2 TRBV30
ASRGEETQY TRBJ2-5 TRBV18
ASSTTGEYGYT TRBJ1-2 TRBV6-5
ASSDHRGTNEKLF TRBJ1-4 TRBV2
ASSPLAGIQETQY TRBJ2-5 TRBV7-3
ASTDLAGRYEQY TRBJ2-7 TRBV28
SVGGTIYNEQF TRBJ2-1 TRBV29-1
ASSLAGTSLTYEQY TRBJ2-7 TRBV7-9
ASSLGGGTYEQY TRBJ2-7 TRBV5-5
ASSLSTTSSQPQH TRBJ1-5 TRBV7-2
ATSDLLAGTDTQY TRBJ2-3 TRBV24-1
ASSPQRTSGGDTQY TRBJ2-3 TRBV12-5
ASSPAGASYEQY TRBJ2-7 TRBV18
ASSPPNRGPSGANVLT TRBJ2-6 TRBV18
ASSSKTGVPNTGELF TRBJ2-2 TRBV7-9
ASSPDSSTDTQY TRBJ2-3 TRBV6-4
ASSTPRGFGYT TRBJ1-2 TRBV5-1
ASSLQGAYEQY TRBJ2-7 TRBV27
ASSLVGSLAKNIQY TRBJ2-4 TRBV5-1